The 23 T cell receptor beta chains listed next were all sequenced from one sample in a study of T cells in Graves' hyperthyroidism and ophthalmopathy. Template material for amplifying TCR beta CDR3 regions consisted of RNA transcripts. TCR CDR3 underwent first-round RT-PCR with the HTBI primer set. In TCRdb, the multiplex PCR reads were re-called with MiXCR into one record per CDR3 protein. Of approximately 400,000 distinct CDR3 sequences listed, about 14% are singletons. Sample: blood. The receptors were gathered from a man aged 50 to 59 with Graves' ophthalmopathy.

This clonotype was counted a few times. CDR3 coding DNA: TGCAGTCCAATCGGACTAGCGGGACAAGAGACCCAGTACTTC. Protein: CSPIGLAGQETQYF. The J gene is TRBJ2-5, the V gene TRBV20-1, with 12 bases matching TRBD2. The germline V gene encodes CDR1 DFQATT and CDR2 SNEGSKA (reference sequence). This CDR3 is 14 amino acids long. V lost 8 bases and J lost 2; bases outside the gene matches: 6.

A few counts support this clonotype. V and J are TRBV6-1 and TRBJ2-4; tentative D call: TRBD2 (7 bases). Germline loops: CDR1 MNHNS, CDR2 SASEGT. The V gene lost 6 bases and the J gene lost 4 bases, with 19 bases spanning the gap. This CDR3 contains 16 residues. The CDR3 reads CASRPGGTFSKNIQYF. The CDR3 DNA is TGTGCCAGCAGGCCGGGGGGCACCTTTTCAAAAAACATTCAGTACTTC.

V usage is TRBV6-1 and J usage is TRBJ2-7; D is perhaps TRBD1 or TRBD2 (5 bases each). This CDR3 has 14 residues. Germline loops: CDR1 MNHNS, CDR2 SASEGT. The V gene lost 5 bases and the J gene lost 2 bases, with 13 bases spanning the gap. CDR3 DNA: TGTGCCAGCAGTCAGGGAGAGAAAACCTACGAGCAGTACTTC. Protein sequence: CASSQGEKTYEQYF.

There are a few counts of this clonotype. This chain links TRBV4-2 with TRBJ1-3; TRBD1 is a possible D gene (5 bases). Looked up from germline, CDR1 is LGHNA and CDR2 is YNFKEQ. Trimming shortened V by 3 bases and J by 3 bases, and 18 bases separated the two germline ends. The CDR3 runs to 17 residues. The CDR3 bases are TGTGCCAGCAGCCAGGAACAGGCCGGGGGGGGTGGAAACACCATATATTTT. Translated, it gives CASSQEQAGGGGNTIYF.

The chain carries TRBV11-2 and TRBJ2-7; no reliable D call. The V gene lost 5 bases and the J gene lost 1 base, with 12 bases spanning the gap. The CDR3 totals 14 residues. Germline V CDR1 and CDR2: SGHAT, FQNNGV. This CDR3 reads CASSPTPRSYEQYF. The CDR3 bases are TGTGCCAGCAGCCCTACCCCGCGATCCTACGAGCAGTACTTC. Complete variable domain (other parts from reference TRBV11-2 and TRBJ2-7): EAGVAQSPRYKIIEKRQSVAFWCNPISGHATLYWYQQILGQGPKLLIQFQNNGVVDDSQLPKDRFSAERLKGVDSTLKIQPAKLEDSAVYLCASSPTPRSYEQYFGPGTRLTVT.

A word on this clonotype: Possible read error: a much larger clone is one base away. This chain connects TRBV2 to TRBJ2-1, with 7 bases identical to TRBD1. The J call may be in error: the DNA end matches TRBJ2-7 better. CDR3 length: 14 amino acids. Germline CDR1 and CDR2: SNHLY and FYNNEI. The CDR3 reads CASSRGLTYNEQYF. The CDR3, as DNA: TGTGCCAGCAGTAGGGGGCTAACCTACAATGAGCAGTACTTC.

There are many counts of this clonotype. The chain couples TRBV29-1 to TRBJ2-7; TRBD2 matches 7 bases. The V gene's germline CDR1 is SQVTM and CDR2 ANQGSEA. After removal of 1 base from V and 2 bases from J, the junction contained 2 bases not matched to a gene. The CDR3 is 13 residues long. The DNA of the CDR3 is TGCAGCGTTGAAGCGGGGGGACCCTACGAGCAGTACTTC. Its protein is CSVEAGGPYEQYF.

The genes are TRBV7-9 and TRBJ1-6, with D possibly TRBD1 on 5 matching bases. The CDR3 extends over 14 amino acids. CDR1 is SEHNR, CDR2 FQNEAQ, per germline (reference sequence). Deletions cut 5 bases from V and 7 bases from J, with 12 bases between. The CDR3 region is CASSHDSQNSPLHF. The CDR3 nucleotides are TGTGCCAGCAGCCATGACAGCCAAAATTCACCCCTCCACTTT. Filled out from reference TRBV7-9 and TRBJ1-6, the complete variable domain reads DTGVSQNPRHKITKRGQNVTFRCDPISEHNRLYWYRQTLGQGPEFLTYFQNEAQLEKSRLLSDRFSAERPKGSFSTLEIQRTEQGDSAMYLCASSHDSQNSPLHFGNGTRLTVT.

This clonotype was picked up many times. The DNA for the CDR3 is TGTGCCAGCCAGACTGGCTCACCTAACACCGGGGAGCTGTTTTTT. Its protein product is CASQTGSPNTGELFF. The rearrangement links TRBV3-1 to TRBJ2-2; D unresolved. The V gene's germline CDR1 is LGHDT and CDR2 YNNKEL (reference sequence). The CDR3 consists of 15 residues. With 8 bases removed from V and 2 bases from J, the gap between germline ends came to 15 bases.

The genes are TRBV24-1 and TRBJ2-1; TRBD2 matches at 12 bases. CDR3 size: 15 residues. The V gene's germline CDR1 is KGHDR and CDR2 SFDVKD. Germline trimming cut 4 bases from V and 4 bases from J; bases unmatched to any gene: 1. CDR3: CATSDGLAGYNEQFF. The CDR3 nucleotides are TGTGCCACCAGTGACGGACTAGCGGGGTACAATGAGCAGTTCTTC.

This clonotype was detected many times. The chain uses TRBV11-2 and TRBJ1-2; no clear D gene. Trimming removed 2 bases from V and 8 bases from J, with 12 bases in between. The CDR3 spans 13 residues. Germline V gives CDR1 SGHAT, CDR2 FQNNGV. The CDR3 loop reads CASSLKGNGGYTF. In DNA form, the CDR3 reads TGTGCCAGCAGCTTAAAAGGGAATGGGGGCTACACCTTC. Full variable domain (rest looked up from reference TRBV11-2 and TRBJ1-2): EAGVAQSPRYKIIEKRQSVAFWCNPISGHATLYWYQQILGQGPKLLIQFQNNGVVDDSQLPKDRFSAERLKGVDSTLKIQPAKLEDSAVYLCASSLKGNGGYTFGSGTRLTVV.

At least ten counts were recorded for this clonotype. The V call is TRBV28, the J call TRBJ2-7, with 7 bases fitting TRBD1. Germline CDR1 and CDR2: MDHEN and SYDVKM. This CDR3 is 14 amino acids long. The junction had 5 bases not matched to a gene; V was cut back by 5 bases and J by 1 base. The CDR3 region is CASSTEGQSYEQYF. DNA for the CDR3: TGTGCCAGCAGTACTGAGGGACAGTCCTACGAGCAGTACTTC.

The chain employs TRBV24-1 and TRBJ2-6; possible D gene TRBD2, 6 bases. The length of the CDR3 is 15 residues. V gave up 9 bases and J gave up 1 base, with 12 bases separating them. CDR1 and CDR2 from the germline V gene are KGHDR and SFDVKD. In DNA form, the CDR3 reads TGTGCCACCTCACCTGCGGGGTCTGGGGCCAACGTCCTGACTTTC. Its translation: CATSPAGSGANVLTF.

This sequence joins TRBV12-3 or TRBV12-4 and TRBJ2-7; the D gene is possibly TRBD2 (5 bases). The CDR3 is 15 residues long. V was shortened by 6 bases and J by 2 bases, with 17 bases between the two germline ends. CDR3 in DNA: TGTGCCAGCAGCCTCCGGGAAGGACTTACCTACGAGCAGTACTTC. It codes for CASSLREGLTYEQYF.

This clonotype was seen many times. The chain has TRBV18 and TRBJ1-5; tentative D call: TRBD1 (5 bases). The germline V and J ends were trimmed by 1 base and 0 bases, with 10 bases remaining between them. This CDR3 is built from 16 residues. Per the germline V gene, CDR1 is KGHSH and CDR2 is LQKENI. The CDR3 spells CASSPQGSYSNQPQHF. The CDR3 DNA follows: TGTGCCAGCTCACCACAGGGGAGTTATAGCAATCAGCCCCAGCATTTT. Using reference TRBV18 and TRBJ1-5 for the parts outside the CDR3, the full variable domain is NAGVMQNPRHLVRRRGQEARLRCSPMKGHSHVYWYRQLPEEGLKFMVYLQKENIIDESGMPKERFSAEFPKEGPSILRIQQVVRGDSAAYFCASSPQGSYSNQPQHFGDGTRLSIL.

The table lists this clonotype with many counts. The CDR3 here is CSARSGDVATLTDTQYF. The DNA for the CDR3 is TGCAGTGCTAGATCGGGAGATGTGGCCACCTTAACAGATACGCAGTATTTT. This chain joins TRBV20-1 and TRBJ2-3; TRBD2 is a possible D gene (6 bases). The CDR3 contains 17 residues. Trimming took 2 bases from V and 3 from J, leaving 21 bases between them. The germline V gene encodes CDR1 DFQATT and CDR2 SNEGSKA (reference sequence).

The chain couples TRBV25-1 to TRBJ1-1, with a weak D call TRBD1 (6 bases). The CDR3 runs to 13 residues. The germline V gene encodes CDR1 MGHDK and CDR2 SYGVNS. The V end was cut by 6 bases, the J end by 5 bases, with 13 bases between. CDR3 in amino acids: CASRGGQGTEAFF. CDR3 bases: TGTGCCAGCAGGGGGGGGCAGGGGACTGAAGCTTTCTTT. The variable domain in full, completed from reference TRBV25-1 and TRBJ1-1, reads EADIYQTPRYLVIGTGKKITLECSQTMGHDKMYWYQQDPGMELHLIHYSYGVNSTEKGDLSSESTVSRIRTEHFPLTLESARPSHTSQYLCASRGGQGTEAFFGQGTRLTVV.

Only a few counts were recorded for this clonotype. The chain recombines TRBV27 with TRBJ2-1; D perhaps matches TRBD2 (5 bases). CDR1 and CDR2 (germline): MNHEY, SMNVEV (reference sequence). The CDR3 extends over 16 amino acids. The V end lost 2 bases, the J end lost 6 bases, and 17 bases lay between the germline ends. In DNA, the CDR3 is TGTGCCAGCAGTTTACCTGCCGGGAAGGTGGGCAATGAGCAGTTCTTC. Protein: CASSLPAGKVGNEQFF.

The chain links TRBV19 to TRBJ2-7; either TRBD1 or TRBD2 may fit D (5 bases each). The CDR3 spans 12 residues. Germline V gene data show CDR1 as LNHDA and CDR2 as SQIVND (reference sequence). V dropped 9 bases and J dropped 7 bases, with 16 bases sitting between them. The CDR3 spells CASGTALGEQYF. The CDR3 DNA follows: TGTGCCAGCGGGACGGCGCTTGGGGAGCAGTACTTC.

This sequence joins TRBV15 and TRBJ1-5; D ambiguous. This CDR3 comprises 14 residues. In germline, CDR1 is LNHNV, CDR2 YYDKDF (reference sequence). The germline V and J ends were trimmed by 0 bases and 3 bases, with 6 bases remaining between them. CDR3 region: CATSREGSNQPQHF. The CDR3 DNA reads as TGTGCCACCAGCAGAGAGGGGTCCAATCAGCCCCAGCATTTT.

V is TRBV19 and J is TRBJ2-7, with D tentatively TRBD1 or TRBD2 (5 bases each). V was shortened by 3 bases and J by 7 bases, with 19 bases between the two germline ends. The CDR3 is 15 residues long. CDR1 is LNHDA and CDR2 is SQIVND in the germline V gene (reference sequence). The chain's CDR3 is CASSISSGRTQEQYF. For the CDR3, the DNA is TGTGCCAGTAGTATTTCCTCGGGACGGACTCAAGAGCAGTACTTC.

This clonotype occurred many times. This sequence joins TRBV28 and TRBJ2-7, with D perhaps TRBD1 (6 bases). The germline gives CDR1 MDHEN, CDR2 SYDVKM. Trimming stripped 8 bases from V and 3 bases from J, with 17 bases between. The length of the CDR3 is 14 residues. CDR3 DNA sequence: TGTGCCAGCCAGGACAGAAACGACGTCTACGAGCAGTACTTC. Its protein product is CASQDRNDVYEQYF. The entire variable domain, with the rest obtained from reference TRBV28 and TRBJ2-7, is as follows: DVKVTQSSRYLVKRTGEKVFLECVQDMDHENMFWYRQDPGLGLRLIYFSYDVKMKEKGDIPEGYSVSREKKERFSLILESASTNQTSMYLCASQDRNDVYEQYFGPGTRLTVT.

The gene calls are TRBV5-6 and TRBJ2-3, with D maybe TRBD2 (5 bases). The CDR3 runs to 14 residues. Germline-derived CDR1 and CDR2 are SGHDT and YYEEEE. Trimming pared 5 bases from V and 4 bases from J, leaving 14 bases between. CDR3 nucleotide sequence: TGTGCCAGCAGAGATACGGGAAAGTCAGATACGCAGTATTTT. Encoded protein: CASRDTGKSDTQYF.